This T cell receptor (beta chain) was recorded in a study of early stage breast cancer tumors. As for the study in general: Most of the 16 invasive tumors were ER+, PR+ and HER2-.

This table comes from immunoSEQ multiplex PCR, and its TCRdb copy is limited to in-frame clones, with some not included. Among nearly 25,000 clones listed, 60% to 70% were seen once. V was trimmed by 3 bases and J by 3 bases, leaving 12 bases between them. Germline V CDR1 and CDR2: MNHEY, SMNVEV (reference sequence). This CDR3 spans 14 amino acids. In this sample, this clone turned up a few times. This receptor was taken from a person between 55 and 70 years old with breast cancer. This chain connects TRBV27 to TRBJ2-7, with no clear D. Input material: breast tumor tissue. The CDR3 coding sequence is TGTGCCAGCAGTTTCTCTTATCAGCGCTACGAGCAGTACTTC. Translating gives CASSFSYQRYEQYF.